Listed below are T cell receptor beta chains from one sample, sequenced in a study of PD-L1 blockade in urothelial cancer. TCRdb's copy holds only in-frame clones and misses some; the assay was immunoSEQ multiplex PCR. The repertoire holds tens of thousands of clones, around nine tenths seen once, with around 1.9% in the top ten. This specimen was PBMCs, taken around atezolizumab (anti-PD-L1) treatment. The source is a man aged 45-60 years with urothelial cancer. CDR3s include the opening cysteine and the closing phenylalanine or tryptophan.

V gene: TRBV9
J gene: TRBJ2-5
CDR3 length: 16
CDR3 protein: CASSVDFTKGAETQYF

V gene: TRBV19
J gene: TRBJ2-7
CDR3 length: 15
CDR3 protein: CASSRGQGGSYEQYF

V gene: TRBV19
J gene: TRBJ1-2
CDR3 length: 16
CDR3 protein: CASSMPGQGDNYGYTF

V gene: TRBV28
J gene: TRBJ2-5
CDR3 length: 18
CDR3 protein: CASSLPGLAGEAQETQYF

V gene: TRBV5-5
J gene: TRBJ1-2
CDR3 length: 15
CDR3 protein: CASSFFGGGNYGYTF

V gene: TRBV6-5
J gene: TRBJ1-2
CDR3 length: 14
CDR3 protein: CASSYDSSNYGYTF

V gene: TRBV5-1
J gene: TRBJ2-7
CDR3 length: 15
CDR3 protein: CASRVSTLSSYEQYF

V gene: TRBV27
J gene: TRBJ1-1
CDR3 length: 15
CDR3 protein: CASSLSQGEYTEAFF

V gene: TRBV7-8
J gene: TRBJ2-5
CDR3 length: 17
CDR3 protein: CASSTGLAKFRVETQYF

V gene: TRBV15
J gene: TRBJ2-4
CDR3 length: 15
CDR3 protein: CATSRDRRGRDIQYF

V gene: TRBV27
J gene: TRBJ2-3
CDR3 length: 17
CDR3 protein: CASSLWAIPASTDTQYF

V gene: TRBV25-1
J gene: TRBJ1-4
CDR3 length: 14
CDR3 protein: CASSVRAGGEKLFF

V gene: TRBV6-1
J gene: TRBJ2-3
CDR3 length: 19
CDR3 protein: CASSEAGYWGGTSPDTQYF

V gene: TRBV5-5
J gene: TRBJ2-4
CDR3 length: 14
CDR3 protein: CASRQGTPKNIQYF

V gene: TRBV9
J gene: TRBJ1-1
CDR3 length: 14
CDR3 protein: CASSTGTGMAEAFF

V gene: TRBV6-5
J gene: TRBJ2-7
CDR3 length: 13
CDR3 protein: CASSPSGGHEQYF